This entry describes one TCR beta chain. Per the original data handling: Researchers report that nucleated cell counts were estimated from reference gene primer amplification. Profiling relied on immunoSEQ multiplex PCR, and the TCRdb table lists in-frame clones only, not all of them. D and trimming come from the DNA, and the V and J calls and clone size come from that table. The sample records a few hundred thousand clones, 84% being singletons. These data originate in a study of blood T cell repertoires in COVID-19. V lost 3 bases to trimming and J lost 2 bases, with 13 bases between them. CDR3 length: 15 residues. Looked up from germline, CDR1 is LNHDA and CDR2 is SQIVND (reference sequence).

This TCR derives from a human donor in a cohort sampled during active COVID-19. The specimen sequenced was peripheral blood. This chain links TRBV19 with TRBJ1-2; D may be TRBD1 (5 bases). This CDR3 is CASSIVQGLNYGYTF. Here the CDR3 DNA reads TGTGCCAGTAGTATTGTCCAGGGATTGAACTATGGCTACACCTTC. The full variable domain, completed using reference TRBV19 and TRBJ1-2, is DGGITQSPKYLFRKEGQNVTLSCEQNLNHDAMYWYRQDPGQGLRLIYYSQIVNDFQKGDIAEGYSVSREKKESFPLTVTSAQKNPTAFYLCASSIVQGLNYGYTFGSGTRLTVV.